Below, 10 T cell receptor beta chains from the same sample are listed, as sequenced in a study of Tregs in tolerant kidney transplant recipients. TCRdb keeps only in-frame clones here, not all; method: immunoSEQ multiplex PCR. The sample yields some 69,000 clones, 80% to 85% seen once. The material sequenced was CD4+ T cells from blood. The receptors come from a human donor in good health.

The CDR3 is CASSWVAGSSRYGYTF. In DNA, the CDR3 is TGTGCCAGCAGTTGGGTTGCAGGATCTTCGCGGTATGGCTACACCTTC. The rearrangement links TRBV27 to TRBJ1-2; D call uncertain. V lost 4 bases and J lost 5, with 20 bases in between. CDR1 is MNHEY and CDR2 is SMNVEV in the germline V gene (reference sequence). This CDR3 contains 16 residues.

The chain has TRBV19 and TRBJ1-5; weak D call: TRBD1 (6 bases). The CDR3 loop spans 12 amino acids. Deletions cut 11 bases from V and 0 bases from J, with 8 bases between. The V gene's germline CDR1 is LNHDA and CDR2 SQIVND (reference sequence). The CDR3 DNA reads as TGTGCCGTCAGGGGTAGCAATCAGCCCCAGCATTTT. Translated: CAVRGSNQPQHF. Combining the CDR3 with reference TRBV19 and TRBJ1-5 gives the whole variable domain DGGITQSPKYLFRKEGQNVTLSCEQNLNHDAMYWYRQDPGQGLRLIYYSQIVNDFQKGDIAEGYSVSREKKESFPLTVTSAQKNPTAFYLCAVRGSNQPQHFGDGTRLSIL.

The V and J genes are TRBV6-5 and TRBJ1-6, with D perhaps TRBD1 (5 bases). From germline, CDR1 is MNHEY and CDR2 SVGAGI. The CDR3 runs 13 residues. V was pared by 7 bases and J by 3 bases, with 7 bases between. CDR3 sequence (DNA): TGTGCCAGCAAGAGGGGCTATAATTCACCCCTCCACTTT. It encodes CASKRGYNSPLHF.

The chain links TRBV5-6 to TRBJ1-2; unclear D gene. Germline V gene lookup returns CDR1 SGHDT and CDR2 YYEEEE. Trimming left V 0 bases short and J 0 bases short, with 9 bases between. CDR3 size: 15 residues. The CDR3 DNA follows: TGTGCCAGCAGCTTGGATGGAGGGCCTAACTATGGCTACACCTTC. Amino acid sequence: CASSLDGGPNYGYTF.

This chain links TRBV28 with TRBJ2-6; the match to TRBD2 covers 7 bases. Trimming took 1 base from V and 10 from J; bases not matched to a gene: 4. Germline lookup yields CDR1 MDHEN and CDR2 SYDVKM. This CDR3 is 14 amino acids long. The CDR3 DNA follows: TGTGCCAGCAGTTTATTGCCCGGGGGGAACGTCCTGACTTTC. Translating it yields CASSLLPGGNVLTF.

This chain links TRBV5-1 with TRBJ1-5; D not certain. Trimming cost V 4 bases and J 0 bases, with 5 bases left between them. The CDR3 has 13 amino acids. Germline lookup yields CDR1 SGHRS and CDR2 YFSETQ. The CDR3 sequence: CASSPDSNQPQHF. The DNA for the CDR3 is TGCGCCAGCAGCCCTGATAGCAATCAGCCCCAGCATTTT.

This clone was found a few times. The chain uses TRBV28 and TRBJ2-5; no definite D call. The CDR3 length is 12 residues. Trimming pared 1 base from V and 5 bases from J, leaving 5 bases between. Germline V gene sequence: CDR1 MDHEN, CDR2 SYDVKM. DNA for the CDR3: TGTGCCAGCAGTTTATCCTACGAGACCCAGTACTTC. Amino acid sequence: CASSLSYETQYF. The whole variable domain, remainder taken from reference TRBV28 and TRBJ2-5, is DVKVTQSSRYLVKRTGEKVFLECVQDMDHENMFWYRQDPGLGLRLIYFSYDVKMKEKGDIPEGYSVSREKKERFSLILESASTNQTSMYLCASSLSYETQYFGPGTRLLVL.

The chain employs TRBV6-6 and TRBJ2-1; D tentatively reads TRBD1 or TRBD2 (5 bases each). The CDR3 runs to 15 residues. Germline V lookup: CDR1 MNHNY, CDR2 SVGAGI (reference sequence). The V end was cut by 6 bases, the J end by 5 bases, with 17 bases between. CDR3 nucleotide sequence: TGTGCCAGCAGCCAGGGAGATATGGAGGACAATGAGCAGTTCTTC. The encoded protein is CASSQGDMEDNEQFF.

The rearrangement joins TRBV4-2 to TRBJ1-1; TRBD1 matches 8 bases. The CDR3 covers 16 residues. V was pared by 4 bases and J by 3 bases, with 10 bases of the junction left unmatched. Germline values: CDR1 LGHNA, CDR2 YNFKEQ. CDR3 sequence reads: CASSRHRLQGDTEAFF. DNA for the CDR3: TGTGCCAGCAGCCGCCATAGATTACAGGGGGACACTGAAGCTTTCTTT.

The chain uses TRBV9 and TRBJ2-7; D may be TRBD1 (6 bases). CDR1 and CDR2 (germline): SGDLS, YYNGEE. Trimming cost V 7 bases and J 3 bases, with 11 bases left between them. The CDR3 has 12 amino acids. The CDR3 is CASVKDSYEQYF. The CDR3 DNA reads TGTGCCAGCGTTAAGGACAGCTACGAGCAGTACTTC. Filled out from reference TRBV9 and TRBJ2-7, the complete variable domain reads DSGVTQTPKHLITATGQRVTLRCSPRSGDLSVYWYQQSLDQGLQFLIQYYNGEERAKGNILERFSAQQFPDLHSELNLSSLELGDSALYFCASVKDSYEQYFGPGTRLTVT.